Listed here are 13 T cell receptor beta chains from one sample, sequenced in a study of regulatory T cells in long-lasting Graves disease. In building TCR beta libraries, iRepertoire HTBI primers were used together with Arm-PCR of CDR3 regions. TCRdb re-called the multiplex PCR reads through MiXCR, storing one row per CDR3 protein. Of 350,000 to 450,000 distinct CDR3 sequences detected, around a fifth appear once; the ten largest clones hold 14%. Indicated time point: persistent/refractory GD, antithyroid drugs over 5 years with positive TRAb. RNA extracted from PBMCs served as the sequencing template. Sequenced material: peripheral blood mononuclear cells (PBMCs), taken when the disease was refractory, from a patient treated with antithyroid drugs. Source of these receptors: a female donor with Graves disease.

The V call is TRBV28, the J call TRBJ2-1; 7 bases line up with TRBD1. V trimming: 5 bases; J trimming: 3 bases; junction bases outside the gene matches: 10. The CDR3 has 16 residues. In germline, CDR1 is MDHEN, CDR2 SYDVKM. The CDR3 is CASSPNRGNFYNEQFF. CDR3 nucleotide sequence: TGTGCCAGCAGTCCCAACAGGGGAAACTTCTACAATGAGCAGTTCTTC.

There are a few counts of this clonotype. The chain couples TRBV7-8 to TRBJ2-3, with 9 bases aligning to TRBD2. Unmatched junction bases numbered 4, after V lost 1 base and J lost 5 bases. Looked up from germline, CDR1 is SGHVS and CDR2 is FQNEAQ. This CDR3 contains 15 residues. The CDR3 nucleotides read TGTGCCAGCAGCTTAGGGATAGCGGGAGAAGATACGCAGTATTTT. The encoded protein is CASSLGIAGEDTQYF.

V and J are TRBV29-1 and TRBJ2-7, with D perhaps TRBD2 (5 bases). The CDR3 is made up of 11 amino acids. CDR1 and CDR2 from the germline V gene are SQVTM and ANQGSEA. The V and J ends lost 5 bases and 3 bases respectively, with 8 bases between them. The CDR3, as DNA: TGCAGCGTTACCGACTACTACGAGCAGTACTTC. As protein: CSVTDYYEQYF.

The chain combines TRBV27 with TRBJ2-7, with 7 bases lining up with TRBD2. Germline trimming cut 4 bases from V and 7 bases from J; bases unmatched to any gene: 10. CDR1 and CDR2 (germline): MNHEY, SMNVEV (reference sequence). The CDR3 is 14 amino acids. The CDR3 protein is CASSSPLAGKEQYF. The CDR3 DNA follows: TGTGCCAGCAGTTCTCCTTTAGCGGGTAAAGAGCAGTACTTC.

This clonotype showed up many times. The gene calls are TRBV10-3 and TRBJ1-4, with TRBD1 identical over 12 bases. The CDR3 is 16 amino acids. Germline V gene sequence: CDR1 ENHRY, CDR2 SYGVKD. V gave up 8 bases and J gave up 8 bases; unmatched junction bases: 12. CDR3 in amino acids: CAIGRDRGLKKEKLFF. CDR3 DNA sequence: TGTGCCATCGGCCGGGACAGGGGGCTGAAAAAAGAAAAACTGTTTTTT.

The chain couples TRBV5-8 to TRBJ2-5; TRBD1 is a possible D gene (6 bases). CDR1 and CDR2 (germline): SGHTS, YDEGEE. This CDR3 has 14 residues. V gave up 3 bases and J gave up 4 bases, with 13 bases separating them. DNA of the CDR3: TGTGCCAGCAGCTCCAGGGGCGGTGGAGAGACCCAGTACTTC. Translated: CASSSRGGGETQYF.

The V gene is TRBV20-1, the J gene TRBJ2-1; the match to TRBD2 covers 8 bases. This CDR3 region has 13 residues. The germline gives CDR1 DFQATT, CDR2 SNEGSKA (reference sequence). The trim removed 5 bases at V and 3 bases at J, leaving 3 bases unmatched. Written as DNA, the CDR3 is TGCAGTGCTGATAGCGGGGACTACAATGAGCAGTTCTTC. Protein product: CSADSGDYNEQFF.

To note about this clonotype: Just one base apart from a much larger clone, this may be a read error. The V call is TRBV27, the J call TRBJ2-5, with 9 bases fitting TRBD2. The junction had 12 bases not matched to a gene; V was cut back by 5 bases and J by 5 bases. The CDR3 runs 16 residues. CDR1 is MNHEY and CDR2 is SMNVEV in the germline V gene (reference sequence). This CDR3 is CASSLDRSGSGETQYF. CDR3 coding DNA: TGTGCCAGCAGTCTTGACCGTAGCGGGAGTGGGGAGACCCAGTACTTC.

In the case of this clonotype: One base away lies a much larger clone, so this may be a sequencing read error. J is TRBJ2-7 and V is TRBV30; D could derive from TRBD1 or TRBD2 (5 bases each). The germline gives CDR1 GTSNPN, CDR2 SVGIG (reference sequence). The CDR3 length is 15 residues. Trimming removed 1 base at V and 5 bases at J, with 18 bases between. The CDR3 reads CAWSAGGRGIDEQYF. The DNA of the CDR3 is TGTGCCTGGAGTGCCGGAGGACGGGGCATCGACGAGCAGTACTTC.

Ten or more counts support this clonotype. This chain uses TRBV28 with TRBJ2-7; unclear D gene. V was cut by 6 bases and J by 3 bases, with 15 bases left in between. The germline CDR1 and CDR2 sequences are MDHEN and SYDVKM. The CDR3 runs 14 residues. The CDR3 spells CASRWGLSSYEQYF. CDR3 nucleotide sequence: TGTGCCAGCAGATGGGGATTGTCTAGCTACGAGCAGTACTTC.

The chain joins TRBV5-1 to TRBJ2-1, with 8 bases fitting TRBD2. CDR3 size: 16 residues. Germline V gives CDR1 SGHRS, CDR2 YFSETQ. After removal of 3 bases from V and 4 bases from J, the junction contained 9 bases not matched to a gene. The CDR3: CASSWTTSGLYNEQFF. The CDR3 region has the DNA TGCGCCAGCAGCTGGACAACTAGCGGCTTATACAATGAGCAGTTCTTC.

A word on this clonotype: An end of the junction does not agree with germline; a read error may underlie this. The genes are TRBV29-1 and TRBJ2-5; D is possibly TRBD1 (6 bases). CDR3 size: 13 residues. Germline loops: CDR1 SQVTM, CDR2 ANQGSEA. This chain's CDR3 is CSVDRGGQETQHF. The CDR3 nucleotides read TGCAGCGTTGACAGGGGTGGGCAAGAGACCCAGCACTTC.

The sample holds many counts of this clonotype. The junction departs from the called germline gene at one end, perhaps through a read error. The chain recombines TRBV10-1 with TRBJ1-2; 7 nucleotides agree with TRBD1. The CDR3 has 12 residues. CDR1 WNHNN and CDR2 SYGVQD come from the germline V gene (reference sequence). The CDR3: CASSETGFGYTF. CDR3 bases: TGTGCCAGCAGCGAGACAGGGTTTGGCTACACCTTC.